The rows below give T cell receptor beta chains drawn from one sample of a study of blood T cell repertoires in COVID-19. Libraries were prepared by immunoSEQ multiplex PCR; TCRdb keeps only in-frame clonotypes and omits some of them. The sample comprises around 200,000 clones, 85% to 90% of which are singletons, and around 4.5% rests with the top ten. The sample comprised peripheral blood. These receptors all stem from a man over 45 with acute or convalescent COVID-19. Each CDR3 is given with its conserved first and last residue. A D gene is named only where the DNA matches it firmly. A row's size may be missing; if present it is once, few, many or a size class.

d_call clone_size j_call v_call cdr3_nt cdr3_aa
NA NA TRBJ1-5 TRBV28 TGTGCCAGCAGTGCCTCCGGGACCGGGAGTGGGAATCAGCCCCAGCATTTT CASSASGTGSGNQPQHF
TRBD1 NA TRBJ1-4 TRBV5-8 TGTGCCAGCAGCTCCGGGACAGGGAACACTAATGAAAAACTGTTTTTT CASSSGTGNTNEKLFF
NA NA TRBJ2-3 TRBV2 TGTGCCAGCACGGGGGACAGCACAGGCACAGATACGCAGTATTTT CASTGDSTGTDTQYF
TRBD1 NA TRBJ1-1 TRBV11-2 TGTGCCAGCAGCTTACGGACAGGGATGAACACTGAAGCTTTCTTT CASSLRTGMNTEAFF
NA NA TRBJ1-5 TRBV19 TGTGCCAGTAGTTCTGCGGAATATAGCAATCAGCCCCAGCATTTT CASSSAEYSNQPQHF
TRBD1 NA TRBJ1-1 TRBV6-4 TGTGCCAGCAAAGGGACAGGCCGGAACACTGAAGCTTTCTTT CASKGTGRNTEAFF
NA NA TRBJ2-7 TRBV4-1 TGCGCCAGCAGCCAACCTGGACAGCACTACGAGCAGTACTTC CASSQPGQHYEQYF
NA few TRBJ2-6 TRBV5-8 TGTGCCAGCAGCTTTGGCAGGATTTACTCTGGGGCCAACGTCCTGACTTTC CASSFGRIYSGANVLTF
NA NA TRBJ1-2 TRBV12-3/TRBV12-4 TGTGCCAGCAGAAGAAACGTAGATGGCTACACCTTC CASRRNVDGYTF
NA few TRBJ1-5 TRBV11-2 TGTGCCAGCAGCTTATCCGTGGCTGGCAATCAGCCCCAGCATTTT CASSLSVAGNQPQHF
TRBD1 once TRBJ1-2 TRBV18 TGTGCCAGCTCACCACGGCCCCGGACAGGGGTGAACTATGGCTACACCTTC CASSPRPRTGVNYGYTF
NA NA TRBJ1-1 TRBV11-2 TGTGCCAGCAGCGGCTGGGGGGAGGCTGAAGCTTTCTTT CASSGWGEAEAFF
TRBD1 NA TRBJ1-5 TRBV30 TGTGCCTGGAGTGTATTGGACAGGGGACAGCCCCAGCATTTT CAWSVLDRGQPQHF
NA NA TRBJ2-5 TRBV10-2 TGCGCCAGCAGTGCCGGGGGTACTCAAGAGACCCAGTACTTC CASSAGGTQETQYF
TRBD1 NA TRBJ1-2 TRBV2 TGTGCCAGCAGTGAGGGGGACAGGAGATATGGCTACACCTTC CASSEGDRRYGYTF
TRBD1 few TRBJ1-2 TRBV6-5 TGTGCCAGCACCCGACAGGGTTATGGCTACACCTTC CASTRQGYGYTF
NA once TRBJ1-5 TRBV2 TGTGCCAGCAGGGAAGACAGGTTGAGCAATCAGCCCCAGCATTTT CASREDRLSNQPQHF
NA NA TRBJ1-1 TRBV6-5 TGTGCCAGCAGTTCCCCTCGGGGGGACACTGAAGCTTTCTTT CASSSPRGDTEAFF
NA NA TRBJ1-5 TRBV6-6 TGTGCCAGCAGTTACGACGGGGTCCGGAATCAGCCCCAGCATTTT CASSYDGVRNQPQHF
NA NA TRBJ1-5 TRBV7-9 TGTGCCAGCAGCACGGGGAATCAGCCCCAGCATTTT CASSTGNQPQHF
NA many TRBJ1-3 TRBV6-1 TGTGCCAGCAGTGAAGTTTGGTGGTGGACAACTGGAAACACCATATATTTT CASSEVWWWTTGNTIYF
TRBD1 NA TRBJ2-7 TRBV12-3/TRBV12-4 TGTGCCAGCAAACAGGGGGTGTACGAGCAGTACTTC CASKQGVYEQYF
NA once TRBJ1-1 TRBV6-5 TGTGCCAGCAGTTACGAGGTGAACACTGAAGCTTTCTTT CASSYEVNTEAFF
NA NA TRBJ1-5 TRBV6-6 TGTGCCAGCAGCTCCCCGGGGAGGCAGCATCAGCCCCAGCATTTT CASSSPGRQHQPQHF
NA NA TRBJ1-3 TRBV25-1 TGTGCCACCGCGGGGACTCCGGGCACCATATATTTT CATAGTPGTIYF
NA NA TRBJ1-5 TRBV10-1 TGCGCCAGCAGTGAGGGACAGAGGAATCAGCCCCAGCATTTT CASSEGQRNQPQHF
TRBD1 NA TRBJ1-4 TRBV7-2 TGTGCCAGCAGCTCGGCGGGGGACAGGGAGGAAAAACTGTTTTTT CASSSAGDREEKLFF
TRBD1 NA TRBJ1-5 TRBV5-8 TGTGCCAGCAGCTTGCGGACAGGGACCGACAATCAGCCCCAGCATTTT CASSLRTGTDNQPQHF
TRBD2 NA TRBJ2-1 TRBV12-5 TGTGCTAGTGATTTCGGGAGGGGTGAGCAGTTCTTC CASDFGRGEQFF
NA NA TRBJ1-3 TRBV30 TGTGCCTGGAGTATCCGGGGGGGCAGGAAAATTGGAAACACCATATATTTT CAWSIRGGRKIGNTIYF
NA NA TRBJ1-1 TRBV5-5 TGTGCCAGCAGCTTAGAACAGGGAGCGAGGACTGAAGCTTTCTTT CASSLEQGARTEAFF
TRBD1 once TRBJ1-1 TRBV19 TGTGCCAGCACAACAGGGGCGACACAGAACACTGAAGCTTTCTTT CASTTGATQNTEAFF
NA NA TRBJ1-4 TRBV24-1 TGTGCCACCAGCAGGGGACCAAATGAAAAACTGTTTTTT CATSRGPNEKLFF
NA NA TRBJ2-5 TRBV5-1 TGCGCCAGCAGATCCGACGGGGGGCAGGAGGAGACCCAGTACTTC CASRSDGGQEETQYF
NA NA TRBJ1-1 TRBV24-1 TGTGCCACCACCAATTCCGGGGGTACTGAAGCTTTCTTT CATTNSGGTEAFF
NA NA TRBJ2-2 TRBV30 TGTGCCACCCAGCGGGCTCTCTTGGCGAACACCGGGGAGCTGTTTTTT CATQRALLANTGELFF
TRBD1 NA TRBJ1-5 TRBV6-1 TGTGCCAGCAGTGAAGAGACAGGGAGAGGGGGCAATCAGCCCCAGCATTTT CASSEETGRGGNQPQHF
NA once TRBJ2-1 TRBV7-9 TGTGCCAGCAGCTCCCAGGGGAGGGGGATTTACAATGAGCAGTTCTTC CASSSQGRGIYNEQFF
NA NA TRBJ1-1 TRBV7-2 TGTGCCAGCGCCGGGGGGCCTGGGGGCACTGAAGCTTTCTTT CASAGGPGGTEAFF
TRBD1 NA TRBJ1-2 TRBV5-1 TGCGCCAGCAGCTTGGGGACAGGGGGCAGGAGTGGCTACACCTTC CASSLGTGGRSGYTF
NA NA TRBJ2-3 TRBV7-6 TGTGCCAGCAGCTTATCCCGGGGGGCCCCTTGGAGCACAGATACGCAGTATTTT CASSLSRGAPWSTDTQYF
TRBD2 NA TRBJ2-5 TRBV5-1 TGCGCCAGCAGCTGGGGACTAGCGGGGTTGTCAGAGACCCAGTACTTC CASSWGLAGLSETQYF
NA NA TRBJ2-5 TRBV2 TGTGCCAGCAGGAGCCTTGCTGAAGAGACCCAGTACTTC CASRSLAEETQYF
NA NA TRBJ2-7 TRBV5-4 TGTGCCAGCAGCTTGGATTCCAGGGGCGGCGAGCAGTACTTC CASSLDSRGGEQYF
NA NA TRBJ2-2 TRBV5-1 TGCGCCAGCAGCTTGTTTGGTAATGCCAGGGTAACCGGGGAGCTGTTTTTT CASSLFGNARVTGELFF
NA NA TRBJ1-4 TRBV10-3 TGTGCCACCTCATTTGGGGGGGGCAATGAAAAACTGTTTTTT CATSFGGGNEKLFF
NA NA TRBJ2-7 TRBV6-5 TGTGCCAGCAGCCCCTCGGCAGGGGACCCCTACGAGCAGTACTTC CASSPSAGDPYEQYF
TRBD2 NA TRBJ2-3 TRBV6-1 TGTGCCAGCAGTGAGGCGGGGGGCGTGGATACGCAGTATTTT CASSEAGGVDTQYF
TRBD1 once TRBJ1-4 TRBV6-5 TGTGCCAGCAGTCCCGCAGGGGGCGGTGAAAAACTGTTTTTT CASSPAGGGEKLFF
TRBD1 NA TRBJ2-1 TRBV6-1 TGTGCCAGCAGTGAACAGGGGGTTAGTGAGCAGTTCTTC CASSEQGVSEQFF
TRBD2 NA TRBJ2-5 TRBV3-1/TRBV3-2 TGTGCCAGCAGCCAAGGGACTAGCGGGGAAGAGACCCAGTACTTC CASSQGTSGEETQYF
TRBD1 NA TRBJ2-5 TRBV18 TGTGCCAGCTCACCGCAGGGGACAGGTGGGCAAGAGACCCAGTACTTC CASSPQGTGGQETQYF
NA NA TRBJ2-2 TRBV3-1/TRBV3-2 TGTGCCAGCAGCCAAAGCTTGGGTCTCGGAGTCACCGGGGAGCTGTTTTTT CASSQSLGLGVTGELFF
TRBD1 NA TRBJ1-3 TRBV6-5 TGTGCCAGCACAAGGGGGCCTGGAAACACCATATATTTT CASTRGPGNTIYF
TRBD2 once TRBJ2-1 TRBV27 TGTGCCAGCCAAGACCGCGGGGGGGCACGTAATGAGCAGTTCTTC CASQDRGGARNEQFF
NA few TRBJ1-2 TRBV12-3/TRBV12-4 TGTGCCAGCAGTTTAGCCGGCTATGGCTACACCTTC CASSLAGYGYTF
NA NA TRBJ1-1 TRBV12-3/TRBV12-4 TGTGCCAGCAGTCCGGGGAACACTGAAGCTTTCTTT CASSPGNTEAFF
TRBD2 NA TRBJ2-1 TRBV3-1/TRBV3-2 TGTGCCAGCAGCCAAGATAGCGGGGGATACAATGAGCAGTTCTTC CASSQDSGGYNEQFF
NA NA TRBJ2-1 TRBV5-1 TGCGCCAGCAGCCTCCCGGACACCCTTTACAATGAGCAGTTCTTC CASSLPDTLYNEQFF
NA once TRBJ1-6 TRBV19 TGTGCCAGTAGTATAGATGAGGGTTCACCCCTCCACTTT CASSIDEGSPLHF